This T cell receptor (beta chain) was sequenced for a study of regulatory T cells in long-lasting Graves disease. Study-wide findings and caveats: For persistent Graves' patients, TCR diversity was lower than for newly diagnosed ones.

TCR beta libraries were built with iRepertoire HTBI primers and Arm-PCR of CDR3 regions. TCRdb analysed the multiplex PCR reads with MiXCR anew, one entry per CDR3 protein. The sample has about 400,000 distinct CDR3 sequences, around 21% seen once; the top ten hold 20%. As to this clonotype: What it binds is unknown.

Time point reported: persistent/refractory GD, antithyroid drugs over 5 years with positive TRAb. Scientists built the TCR library using RNA that was extracted from PBMCs. Diagnoses of Graves' disease were made by American Thyroid Association guidelines. In germline, CDR1 is MNHEY, CDR2 SVGEGT. The V and J ends lost 0 bases and 4 bases, in that order; junction bases with no gene match: 5. The CDR3 covers 15 residues. The V and J genes are TRBV6-2 or TRBV6-3 and TRBJ2-5, with 7 bases that match TRBD2. The sequence came from a female donor with Graves disease. The sequences come from peripheral blood mononuclear cells (PBMCs), collected when the disease was refractory, from a patient treated with antithyroid drugs. The CDR3 DNA follows: TGTGCCAGCAGTTACTCGGGAGGGAGGCTAGAGACCCAGTACTTC. Its protein is CASSYSGGRLETQYF.